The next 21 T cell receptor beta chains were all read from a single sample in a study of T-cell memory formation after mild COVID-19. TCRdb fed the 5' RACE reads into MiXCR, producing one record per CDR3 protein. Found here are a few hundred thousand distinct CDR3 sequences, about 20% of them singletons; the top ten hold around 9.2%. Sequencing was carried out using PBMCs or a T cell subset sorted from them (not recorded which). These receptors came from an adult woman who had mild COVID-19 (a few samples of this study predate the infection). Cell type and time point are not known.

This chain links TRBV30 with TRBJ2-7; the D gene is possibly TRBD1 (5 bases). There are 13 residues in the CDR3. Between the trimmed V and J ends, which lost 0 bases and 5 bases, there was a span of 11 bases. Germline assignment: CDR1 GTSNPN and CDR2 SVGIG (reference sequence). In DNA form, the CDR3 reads TGTGCCTGGAGTGTACGCAGGGTTCACGAGCAGTACTTC. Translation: CAWSVRRVHEQYF.

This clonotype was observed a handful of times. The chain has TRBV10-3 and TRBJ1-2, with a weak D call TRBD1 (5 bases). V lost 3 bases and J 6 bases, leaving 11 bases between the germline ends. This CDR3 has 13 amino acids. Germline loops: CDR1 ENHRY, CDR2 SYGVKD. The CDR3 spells CAISDTGTNGYTF. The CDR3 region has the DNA TGTGCCATCAGTGATACAGGAACTAATGGCTACACCTTC.

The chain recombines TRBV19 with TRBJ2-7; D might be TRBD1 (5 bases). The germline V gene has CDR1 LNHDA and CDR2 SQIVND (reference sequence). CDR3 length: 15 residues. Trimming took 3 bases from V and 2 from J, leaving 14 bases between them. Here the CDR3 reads CASSISLTATYEQYF. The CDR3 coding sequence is TGTGCCAGTAGTATCTCGTTGACAGCTACCTACGAGCAGTACTTC.

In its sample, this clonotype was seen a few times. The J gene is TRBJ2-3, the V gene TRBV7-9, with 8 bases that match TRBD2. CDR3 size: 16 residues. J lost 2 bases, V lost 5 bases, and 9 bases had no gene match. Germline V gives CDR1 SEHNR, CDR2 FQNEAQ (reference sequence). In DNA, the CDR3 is TGTGCCAGCAGCCGTCCTACCGGGGGGGACACAGATACGCAGTATTTT. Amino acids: CASSRPTGGDTDTQYF.

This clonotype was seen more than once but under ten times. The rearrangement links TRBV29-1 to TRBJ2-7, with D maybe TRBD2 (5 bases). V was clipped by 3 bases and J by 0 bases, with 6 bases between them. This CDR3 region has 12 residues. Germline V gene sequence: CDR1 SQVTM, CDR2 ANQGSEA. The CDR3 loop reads CSVEEASYEQYF. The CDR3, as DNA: TGCAGCGTTGAGGAGGCCTCCTACGAGCAGTACTTC.

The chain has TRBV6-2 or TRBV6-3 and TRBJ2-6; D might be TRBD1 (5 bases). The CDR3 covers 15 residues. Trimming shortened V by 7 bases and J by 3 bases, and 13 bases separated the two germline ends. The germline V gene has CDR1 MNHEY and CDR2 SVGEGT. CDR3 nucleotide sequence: TGTGCCAGCACCAAAAGGGGTGATGGGGCCAACGTCCTGACTTTC. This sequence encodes CASTKRGDGANVLTF.

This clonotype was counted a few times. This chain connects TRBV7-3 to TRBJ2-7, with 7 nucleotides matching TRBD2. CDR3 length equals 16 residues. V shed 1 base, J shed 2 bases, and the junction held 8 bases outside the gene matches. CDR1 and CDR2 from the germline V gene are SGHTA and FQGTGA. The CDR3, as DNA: TGTGCCAGCAGCTTAAGTTCTCTAGCGGCAACCTACGAGCAGTACTTC. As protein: CASSLSSLAATYEQYF. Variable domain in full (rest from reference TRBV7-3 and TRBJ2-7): GAGVSQTPSNKVTEKGKYVELRCDPISGHTALYWYRQSLGQGPEFLIYFQGTGAADDSGLPNDRFFAVRPEGSVSTLKIQRTERGDSAVYLCASSLSSLAATYEQYFGPGTRLTVT.

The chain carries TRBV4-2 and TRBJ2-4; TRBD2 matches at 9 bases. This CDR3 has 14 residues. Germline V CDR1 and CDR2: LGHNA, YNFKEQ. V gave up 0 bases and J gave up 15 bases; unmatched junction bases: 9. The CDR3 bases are TGTGCCAGCAGCCAAGAGGAGCAGCGGGGGGTCCCGTACTTC. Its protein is CASSQEEQRGVPYF.

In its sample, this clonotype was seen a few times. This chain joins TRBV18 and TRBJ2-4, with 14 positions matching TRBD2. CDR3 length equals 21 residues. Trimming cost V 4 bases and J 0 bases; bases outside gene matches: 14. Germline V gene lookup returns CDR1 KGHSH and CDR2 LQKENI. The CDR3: CASSRTGLAGDGTIAKNIQYF. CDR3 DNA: TGTGCCAGCTCACGAACGGGACTAGCGGGAGACGGAACAATAGCCAAAAACATTCAGTACTTC.

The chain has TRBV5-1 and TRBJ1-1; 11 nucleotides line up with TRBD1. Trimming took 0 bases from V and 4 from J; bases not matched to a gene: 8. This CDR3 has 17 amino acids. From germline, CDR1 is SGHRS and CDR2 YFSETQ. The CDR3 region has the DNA TGCGCCAGCAGCTTGGTCACGGGACAGGGGGTCGGCACTGAAGCTTTCTTT. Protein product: CASSLVTGQGVGTEAFF.

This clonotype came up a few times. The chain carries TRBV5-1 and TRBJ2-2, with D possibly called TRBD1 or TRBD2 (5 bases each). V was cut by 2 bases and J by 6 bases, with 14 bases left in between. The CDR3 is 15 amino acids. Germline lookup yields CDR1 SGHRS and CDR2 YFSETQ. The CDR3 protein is CASSFGDVRPGELFF. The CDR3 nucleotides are TGCGCCAGCAGCTTTGGGGACGTGAGGCCCGGGGAGCTGTTTTTT.

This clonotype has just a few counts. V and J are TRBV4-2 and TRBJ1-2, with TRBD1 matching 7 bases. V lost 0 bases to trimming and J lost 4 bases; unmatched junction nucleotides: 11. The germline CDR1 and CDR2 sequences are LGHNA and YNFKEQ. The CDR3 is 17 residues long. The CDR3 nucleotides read TGTGCCAGCAGCCAAGAAGGCGGTGCGGACAGGATCTATGGCTACACCTTC. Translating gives CASSQEGGADRIYGYTF.

Written as DNA, the CDR3 is TGTGCCACCAGTCGACATATACGGGGGGAGCTGTTTTTT. It is translated as CATSRHIRGELFF. The rearrangement joins TRBV24-1 to TRBJ2-2; D unresolved. Germline-derived CDR1 and CDR2 are KGHDR and SFDVKD. V was shortened by 6 bases and J by 8 bases, with 12 bases between the two germline ends. The CDR3 consists of 13 residues.

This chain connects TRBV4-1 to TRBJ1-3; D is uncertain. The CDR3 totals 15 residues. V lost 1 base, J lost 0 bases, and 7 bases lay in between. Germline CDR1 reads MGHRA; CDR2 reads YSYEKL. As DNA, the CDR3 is TGCGCCAGCAGCCAAGGTCTCAGCTCTGGAAACACCATATATTTT. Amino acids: CASSQGLSSGNTIYF.

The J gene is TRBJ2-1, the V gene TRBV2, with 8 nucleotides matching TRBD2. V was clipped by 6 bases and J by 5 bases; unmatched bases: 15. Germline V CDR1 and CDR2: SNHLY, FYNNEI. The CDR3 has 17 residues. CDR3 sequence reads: CASRKARASGQDNEQFF. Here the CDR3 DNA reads TGTGCCAGCAGGAAGGCCCGCGCTAGCGGGCAGGACAATGAGCAGTTCTTC.

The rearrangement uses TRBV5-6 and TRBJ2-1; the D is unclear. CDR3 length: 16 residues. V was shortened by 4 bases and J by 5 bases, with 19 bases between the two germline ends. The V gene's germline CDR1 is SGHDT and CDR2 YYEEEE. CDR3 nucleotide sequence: TGTGCCAGCAGCCCCACGGTGGGAAGTGATCACAATGAGCAGTTCTTC. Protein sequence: CASSPTVGSDHNEQFF.

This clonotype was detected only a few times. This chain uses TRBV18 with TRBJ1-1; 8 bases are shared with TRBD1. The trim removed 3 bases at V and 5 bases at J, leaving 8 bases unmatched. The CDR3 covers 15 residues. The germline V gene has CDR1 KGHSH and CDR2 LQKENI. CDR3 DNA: TGTGCCAGCTCACCCTCAGGGGGCGCAGGGACTGAAGCTTTCTTT. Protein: CASSPSGGAGTEAFF. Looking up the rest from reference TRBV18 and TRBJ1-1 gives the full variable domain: NAGVMQNPRHLVRRRGQEARLRCSPMKGHSHVYWYRQLPEEGLKFMVYLQKENIIDESGMPKERFSAEFPKEGPSILRIQQVVRGDSAAYFCASSPSGGAGTEAFFGQGTRLTVV.

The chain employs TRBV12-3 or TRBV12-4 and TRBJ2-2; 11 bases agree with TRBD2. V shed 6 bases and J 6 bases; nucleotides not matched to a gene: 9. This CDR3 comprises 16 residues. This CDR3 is CASSDGGLAASGELFF. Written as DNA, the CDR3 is TGTGCCAGCAGCGATGGGGGACTAGCGGCCTCCGGGGAGCTGTTTTTT.

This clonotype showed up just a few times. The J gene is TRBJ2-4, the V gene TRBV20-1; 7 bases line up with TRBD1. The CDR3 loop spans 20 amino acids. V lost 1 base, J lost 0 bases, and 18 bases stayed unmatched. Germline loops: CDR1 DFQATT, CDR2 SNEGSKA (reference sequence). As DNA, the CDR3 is TGCAGTGCTAGAGTCATGACCGGGACAGAGCCCGCGCAAGCCAAAAACATTCAGTACTTC. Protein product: CSARVMTGTEPAQAKNIQYF.

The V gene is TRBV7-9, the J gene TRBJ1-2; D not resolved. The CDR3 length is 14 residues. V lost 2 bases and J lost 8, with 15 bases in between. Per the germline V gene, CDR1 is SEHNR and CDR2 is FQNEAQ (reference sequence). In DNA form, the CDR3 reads TGTGCCAGCAGCTTACCAGGCGTGCGGGGAGGCTACACCTTC. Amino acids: CASSLPGVRGGYTF.

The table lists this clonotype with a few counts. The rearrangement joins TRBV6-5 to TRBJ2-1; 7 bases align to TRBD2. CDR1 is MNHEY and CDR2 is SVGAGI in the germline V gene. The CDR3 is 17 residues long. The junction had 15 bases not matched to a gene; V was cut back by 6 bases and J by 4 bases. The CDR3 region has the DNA TGTGCCAGCAGGGACACGGGGGGAGCACGACAATACAATGAGCAGTTCTTC. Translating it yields CASRDTGGARQYNEQFF.